The following is a TCR beta chain sequence with its context. One end of the junction varies from germline; a read error may be responsible. The sort gate was single viable CD3+CD4+CD8-CD45RO+ cells for memory CD4+ T cells. TCRdb keeps only in-frame clones here, not all; method: immunoSEQ multiplex PCR. The sample has nearly 50,000 clones; 78% are singletons. These data belong to a study of memory CD4+ T cells and cytomegalovirus serostatus. In the study overall: Donors were healthy Belgian adults, fewer than ten CMV seropositive and about two dozen seronegative.

The CDR3 has 12 residues. CDR1 is SGHRS and CDR2 is YFSETQ in the germline V gene. Sequenced sample: memory CD4+ T cells from blood. This clonotype originated in an adult in good health and CMV-seronegative. This chain uses TRBV5-1 with TRBJ2-1; 10 bases are shared with TRBD2. CDR3 bases: TGCGCCAGCAGCGCCACTAGCGGGACCACGATCTTC. Translation: CASSATSGTTIF.